There are many counts of the clone carrying this TCR beta chain. This CDR3 comprises 14 residues. Trimming pared 8 bases from V and 3 bases from J, leaving 13 bases between. Germline CDR1 and CDR2: SGHDN and FVKESK. Profiled with immunoSEQ multiplex PCR; TCRdb holds only in-frame clones, not every one. This table holds fewer than 250,000 clones, over 80% found once. The entry originates in a study of blood T cell repertoires in COVID-19. This receptor was taken from a woman in her thirties who had been exposed to COVID-19. The genes are TRBV14 and TRBJ2-2; TRBD2 is a possible D gene (6 bases). The sequencing sample was made of PBMCs or T cells enriched from blood (not recorded which). The CDR3 loop is CASPPGRYTGELFF. The CDR3 DNA follows: TGTGCCAGCCCCCCGGGGAGGTACACCGGGGAGCTGTTTTTT. Based on the CDR3 plus reference TRBV14 and TRBJ2-2, the full variable domain is EAGVTQFPSHSVIEKGQTVTLRCDPISGHDNLYWYRRVMGKEIKFLLHFVKESKQDESGMPNNRFLAERTGGTYSTLKVQPAELEDSGVYFCASPPGRYTGELFFGEGSRLTVL.